The 13 T cell receptor beta chains in this list originate from one sample, sequenced in a study of lymphopenia after photon versus proton radiotherapy. Sequencing used immunoSEQ multiplex PCR; TCRdb keeps in-frame clones, though not all of them. The sample holds around 20,000 clones, approximately 84% seen once. The sample in question was peripheral blood, obtained from a patient treated with photon-based radiotherapy. The receptors here all came from a woman between 45 and 60 years old with pancreatic cancer.

The chain carries TRBV2 and TRBJ1-5; D is possibly TRBD1 (5 bases). V lost 0 bases and J 4 bases, leaving 13 bases between the germline ends. The CDR3 loop spans 16 amino acids. Germline values: CDR1 SNHLY, CDR2 FYNNEI. The CDR3 spells CASSEALGVGNQPQHF. The CDR3 bases are TGTGCCAGCAGTGAAGCTTTGGGGGTAGGGAATCAGCCCCAGCATTTT.

The V gene is TRBV7-2, the J gene TRBJ2-1; TRBD1 agrees at 7 bases. V was clipped by 5 bases and J by 4 bases; unmatched bases: 8. This CDR3 is built from 15 residues. Germline CDR1 and CDR2: SGHTA and FQGNSA. CDR3 DNA sequence: TGTGCCAGCAGCCGGCCTTCAGGGGGTTACAATGAGCAGTTCTTC. It translates to CASSRPSGGYNEQFF.

The chain recombines TRBV19 with TRBJ2-6; D call uncertain. Germline CDR1 LNHDA, CDR2 SQIVND (reference sequence). This CDR3 has 18 amino acids. Trimming took off 5 bases at V and 4 bases at J, with 21 bases between the two ends. The DNA of the CDR3 is TGTGCCAGTAGTGAGCTGAAGCTCACAAGGACCGGGGCCAACGTCCTGACTTTC. It translates to CASSELKLTRTGANVLTF.

The rearrangement uses TRBV27 and TRBJ2-4; 13 bases align to TRBD2. V lost 3 bases to trimming and J lost 4 bases; unmatched junction nucleotides: 9. The CDR3 has 18 amino acids. The germline CDR1 and CDR2 sequences are MNHEY and SMNVEV (reference sequence). The CDR3 DNA follows: TGTGCCAGCAGTTTTCGGACTAGCGGGAGAACGGAAAAAAACATTCAGTACTTC. Translated: CASSFRTSGRTEKNIQYF.

The V and J genes are TRBV15 and TRBJ1-2, with D perhaps TRBD1 (6 bases). The V and J ends lost 3 bases and 0 bases respectively, with 11 bases between them. The CDR3 covers 15 residues. Looked up from germline, CDR1 is LNHNV and CDR2 is YYDKDF (reference sequence). CDR3 sequence reads: CATSRWTETNYGYTF. For the CDR3, the DNA is TGTGCCACCAGCAGGTGGACAGAAACTAACTATGGCTACACCTTC.

V and J are TRBV29-1 and TRBJ1-5; no clear D gene. The CDR3 is 13 amino acids. Germline V CDR1 and CDR2: SQVTM, ANQGSEA. Trimming cost V 6 bases and J 7 bases, with 16 bases left between them. CDR3 DNA sequence: TGCAGCGTCTCTGCGGGGATAGGGCAGCCCCAGCATTTT. Its translation is CSVSAGIGQPQHF.

The CDR3 spells CAWSVLAGGIYQETQYF. The CDR3 DNA reads as TGTGCCTGGAGTGTCCTAGCGGGAGGTATTTACCAAGAGACCCAGTACTTC. This chain links TRBV30 with TRBJ2-5; 11 nucleotides match TRBD2. Per the germline V gene, CDR1 is GTSNPN and CDR2 is SVGIG (reference sequence). V lost 0 bases, J lost 0 bases, and 6 bases stayed unmatched. CDR3 length equals 17 residues.

J is TRBJ1-5 and V is TRBV19, with D possibly matching TRBD1 (6 bases). The germline CDR1 and CDR2 sequences are LNHDA and SQIVND (reference sequence). CDR3 length: 16 amino acids. Trimming removed 5 bases from V and 7 bases from J, with 21 bases in between. As DNA, the CDR3 is TGTGCCAGTAGTTCCGGAGGGGGAGGGGGAGGCCAGCCCCAGCATTTT. Translation gives CASSSGGGGGGQPQHF.

The chain joins TRBV11-2 to TRBJ2-2; the match to TRBD2 covers 7 bases. The CDR3 totals 17 residues. Germline V gene data show CDR1 as SGHAT and CDR2 as FQNNGV. J gave up 2 bases and V 6 bases, and 12 bases lay outside the gene matches. The CDR3 region is CASSLQGGRANTGELFF. CDR3 coding DNA: TGTGCCAGCAGTTTACAAGGAGGGAGGGCCAACACCGGGGAGCTGTTTTTT.

The CDR3 nucleotides read TGCGCCAGCAGCCACGCCGGGACAGGGGCCGAGCAGTACTTC. Translating gives CASSHAGTGAEQYF. The chain uses TRBV4-1 and TRBJ2-7; TRBD1 aligns across 10 bases. J gave up 6 bases and V 3 bases, and 5 bases lay outside the gene matches. This CDR3 is built from 14 residues. Per germline, CDR1 MGHRA and CDR2 YSYEKL.

The V call is TRBV29-1, the J call TRBJ1-2; 9 bases are a match to TRBD1. The germline V gene has CDR1 SQVTM and CDR2 ANQGSEA. The CDR3 runs to 12 residues. Trimming cost V 6 bases and J 8 bases; bases outside gene matches: 7. Here the CDR3 DNA reads TGCAGCGTCCTACAGGGGGCGCGAGGCTACACCTTC. Protein product: CSVLQGARGYTF.

The chain carries TRBV7-3 and TRBJ2-2, with TRBD1 as a possible D gene (6 bases). CDR3 size: 17 residues. V lost 1 base, J lost 0 bases, and 12 bases lay in between. Per the germline V gene, CDR1 is SGHTA and CDR2 is FQGTGA. CDR3 in DNA: TGTGCCAGCAGCTTAATTTCAGGGGTGGCGAACACCGGGGAGCTGTTTTTT. Translated: CASSLISGVANTGELFF.

CDR3 coding DNA: TGTGCCAGCAGCCATTTTCTAGCCGGAGCCAGGTACTACGAGCAGTACTTC. Translating gives CASSHFLAGARYYEQYF. The chain links TRBV14 to TRBJ2-7, with a weak D call TRBD2 (5 bases). The V end lost 3 bases, the J end lost 3 bases, and 21 bases lay between the germline ends. Looked up from germline, CDR1 is SGHDN and CDR2 is FVKESK. The CDR3 covers 17 residues.